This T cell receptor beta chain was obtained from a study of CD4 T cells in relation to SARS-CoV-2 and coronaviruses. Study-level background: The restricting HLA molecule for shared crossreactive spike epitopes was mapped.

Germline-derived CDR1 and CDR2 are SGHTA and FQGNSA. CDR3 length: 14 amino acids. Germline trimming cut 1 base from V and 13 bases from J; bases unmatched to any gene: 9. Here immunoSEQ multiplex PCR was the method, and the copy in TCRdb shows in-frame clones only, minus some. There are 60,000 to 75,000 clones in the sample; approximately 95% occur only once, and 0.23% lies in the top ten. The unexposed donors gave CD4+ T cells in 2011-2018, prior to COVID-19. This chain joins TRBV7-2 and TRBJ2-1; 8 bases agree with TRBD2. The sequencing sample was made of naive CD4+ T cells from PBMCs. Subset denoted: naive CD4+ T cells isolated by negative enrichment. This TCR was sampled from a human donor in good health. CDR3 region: CASSLGGGRAFQFF. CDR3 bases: TGTGCCAGCAGCTTAGGCGGGGGGCGGGCTTTTCAGTTCTTC.